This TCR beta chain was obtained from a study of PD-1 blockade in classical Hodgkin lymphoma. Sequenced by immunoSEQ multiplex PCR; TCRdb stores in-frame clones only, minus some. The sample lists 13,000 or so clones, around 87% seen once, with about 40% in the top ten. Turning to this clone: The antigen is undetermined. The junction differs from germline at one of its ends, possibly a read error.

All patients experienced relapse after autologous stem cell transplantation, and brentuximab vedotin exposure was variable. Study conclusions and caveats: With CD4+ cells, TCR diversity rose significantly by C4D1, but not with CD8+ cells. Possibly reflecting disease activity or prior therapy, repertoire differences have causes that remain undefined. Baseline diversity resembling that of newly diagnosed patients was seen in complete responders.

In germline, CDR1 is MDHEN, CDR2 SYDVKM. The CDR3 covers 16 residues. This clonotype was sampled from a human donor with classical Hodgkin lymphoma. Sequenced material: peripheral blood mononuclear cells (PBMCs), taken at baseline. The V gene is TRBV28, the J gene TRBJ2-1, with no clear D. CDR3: CASRGREYDWVDEQLF. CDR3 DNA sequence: TGTGCCAGCAGAGGGCGAGAGTACGACTGGGTGGATGAGCAGCTCTTC.